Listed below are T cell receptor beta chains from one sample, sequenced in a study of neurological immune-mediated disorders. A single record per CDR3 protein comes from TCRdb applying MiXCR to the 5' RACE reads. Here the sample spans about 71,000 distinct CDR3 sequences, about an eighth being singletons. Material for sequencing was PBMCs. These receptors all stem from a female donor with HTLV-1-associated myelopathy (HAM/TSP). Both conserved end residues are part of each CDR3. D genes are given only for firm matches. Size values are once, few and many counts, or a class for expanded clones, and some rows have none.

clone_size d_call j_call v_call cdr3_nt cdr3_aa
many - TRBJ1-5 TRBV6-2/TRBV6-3 TGTGCCAGCAGAGCGACGGGGGAGCCCCAGCATTTT CASRATGEPQHF
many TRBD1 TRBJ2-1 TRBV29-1 TGCAGCGTTGTGTTGATGGACAGGGGATACAATGAGCAGTTCTTC CSVVLMDRGYNEQFF
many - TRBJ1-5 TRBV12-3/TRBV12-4 TGTGCCAGCAGTTCTCAGGGCCCGATCGAGCCCCAGCATTTT CASSSQGPIEPQHF
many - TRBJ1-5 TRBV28 TGTGCCAGCACCGGAGGTCAGGGTCGGACCCAGCATTTT CASTGGQGRTQHF
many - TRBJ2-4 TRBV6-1 TGTGCCAGCAGCGACATGGATAGCATTCAGTACTTC CASSDMDSIQYF
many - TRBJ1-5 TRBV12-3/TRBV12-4 TGTGCCAGCAGTTTGGTAGTGGGGAGCAATCAGCCCCAGCATTTT CASSLVVGSNQPQHF
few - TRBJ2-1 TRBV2 TGTGCCAGCAGTTCACAAATCTACAATGAGCAGTTCTTC CASSSQIYNEQFF
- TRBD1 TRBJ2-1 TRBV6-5 TGTGCCAGCAGTTCGGCGTTCCAGGGGGATGAGCAGTTCTTC CASSSAFQGDEQFF
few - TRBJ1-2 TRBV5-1 TGCGCCAGCAGCTTGCGGGGGGCCGAGGATGGCTACACCTTC CASSLRGAEDGYTF
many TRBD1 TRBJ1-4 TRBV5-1 TGCGCCAGCAGCCGTTCCGGGACAGAGAATGAAAAACTGTTTTTT CASSRSGTENEKLFF
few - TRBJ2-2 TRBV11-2 TGTGCCAGCAGCTTGAACACGGCCGCGAACACCGGGGAGCTGTTTTTT CASSLNTAANTGELFF